The TCR beta chain described here comes from a study of T cells after yellow fever vaccination. From the 5' RACE reads, TCRdb called clonotypes with MiXCR, one entry per CDR3 protein. The sample shows 25,000 to 35,000 distinct CDR3 sequences, under 6% of them seen only once. This clonotype was counted ten times or more. CDR3 length: 16 residues. V lost 3 bases, J lost 0 bases, and 15 bases lay in between. Germline CDR1 SGHAT, CDR2 FQNNGV. Sequences were derived from CD8+ T cells sorted from PBMCs, sampled 10 days after the yellow fever booster vaccination. This chain joins TRBV11-2 and TRBJ2-7; D is unresolved. The clonotype originates from a man aged 25-45 years who received the YFV17D yellow fever vaccine. CDR3 sequence: CASSFPRLESSYEQYF. The CDR3 nucleotides read TGTGCCAGCAGCTTTCCCAGACTTGAGAGCTCCTACGAGCAGTACTTC.